What follows is one T cell receptor beta chain and its context. Antigen: not known. TCRdb's table, derived via immunoSEQ multiplex PCR, lists solely in-frame clones and lacks some. The repertoire has tens of thousands of clones, about 96% of them found once; the top ten carry about 1.6%. V dropped 5 bases and J dropped 0; count of bases not matched to a gene: 15. CDR1 and CDR2 (germline): MDHEN, SYDVKM. CDR3 size: 20 residues. The record originates from a study of cytomegalovirus exposure and HLA in healthy donors. Study conclusions and caveats: Reports credit the classifier with highly specific, highly sensitive diagnosis of cytomegalovirus status.

The source material was PBMCs. The clonotype originates from a young man in good health and CMV-seropositive. The chain has TRBV28 and TRBJ2-1; 11 nucleotides align to TRBD2. The CDR3: CASSNFPGLAVLGSYNEQFF. The DNA for the CDR3 is TGTGCCAGCAGTAACTTCCCGGGACTAGCGGTTCTTGGCTCCTACAATGAGCAGTTCTTC.